The 30 T cell receptor beta chains presented below share a single source sample, sequenced in a study of cytomegalovirus exposure and HLA in healthy donors. The PCR contained 60 Vbeta and 13 Jbeta primers. Clones were read by immunoSEQ multiplex PCR, and TCRdb kept only the in-frame ones, dropping some. The data hold under 200,000 clones, with approximately 84% observed a single time. Material: PBMCs. These receptors all stem from a woman in her forties or fifties in good health and CMV-seropositive.

The gene calls are TRBV7-8 and TRBJ2-5, with 8 bases matching TRBD2. CDR3 length: 15 amino acids. Germline V CDR1 and CDR2: SGHVS, FQNEAQ. V shed 5 bases and J 4 bases; nucleotides not matched to a gene: 9. The CDR3 here is CASSRPGLGSETQYF. The CDR3 DNA is TGTGCCAGCAGCCGCCCGGGACTAGGTTCAGAGACCCAGTACTTC.

This clone showed up just once. This chain joins TRBV7-3 and TRBJ2-3, with a weak D call TRBD2 (5 bases). Trimming took 5 bases from V and 4 from J, leaving 10 bases between them. The CDR3 spans 13 residues. Germline-derived CDR1 and CDR2 are SGHTA and FQGTGA. CDR3 nucleotide sequence: TGTGCCAGCAGCACCTGGGGAGCAGATACGCAGTATTTT. Protein: CASSTWGADTQYF.

J is TRBJ2-7 and V is TRBV7-6; 9 positions match TRBD1. CDR1 is SGHVS, CDR2 FNYEAQ, per germline. This CDR3 contains 15 residues. V trimming: 5 bases; J trimming: 5 bases; junction bases outside the gene matches: 10. Written as DNA, the CDR3 is TGTGCCAGCAGCACTTTCGGGGGACAGGGACACGAGCAGTACTTC. It encodes CASSTFGGQGHEQYF.

This clone came up once. The genes are TRBV23-1 and TRBJ2-1, with 7 bases matching TRBD2. TRBV23-1 belongs to the ORF category, with a function that is uncertain. V lost 3 bases to trimming and J lost 0 bases; unmatched junction nucleotides: 2. CDR3 length: 15 residues. CDR3 DNA: TGCGCCAGCAGTCACGGACTAGTCTCCTACAATGAGCAGTTCTTC. Residues: CASSHGLVSYNEQFF.

The chain joins TRBV5-4 to TRBJ2-7, with 8 bases matching TRBD1. J was trimmed by 2 bases and V by 4 bases; bases with no gene match: 5. CDR1 is SGHNT, CDR2 YYREEE, per germline (reference sequence). The CDR3 extends over 14 amino acids. The CDR3 DNA is TGTGCCAGCAGCGAGGGACAGGCTACCTACGAGCAGTACTTC. This codes for CASSEGQATYEQYF. Together with reference TRBV5-4 and TRBJ2-7, the CDR3 gives the full variable domain: ETGVTQSPTHLIKTRGQQVTLRCSSQSGHNTVSWYQQALGQGPQFIFQYYREEENGRGNFPPRFSGLQFPNYSSELNVNALELDDSALYLCASSEGQATYEQYFGPGTRLTVT.

The chain combines TRBV18 with TRBJ1-2; TRBD1 agrees at 8 bases. CDR3 length: 17 amino acids. J gave up 4 bases and V 5 bases, and 15 bases lay outside the gene matches. The germline CDR1 and CDR2 sequences are KGHSH and LQKENI. The CDR3, as DNA: TGTGCCAGCTCATCGGTTTCCTCCAGGGGGCGAATCTATGGCTACACCTTC. This sequence encodes CASSSVSSRGRIYGYTF. Full variable domain (rest looked up from reference TRBV18 and TRBJ1-2): NAGVMQNPRHLVRRRGQEARLRCSPMKGHSHVYWYRQLPEEGLKFMVYLQKENIIDESGMPKERFSAEFPKEGPSILRIQQVVRGDSAAYFCASSSVSSRGRIYGYTFGSGTRLTVV.

J is TRBJ2-3 and V is TRBV27; tentative D call: TRBD2 (6 bases). Germline V lookup: CDR1 MNHEY, CDR2 SMNVEV (reference sequence). The V end was cut by 8 bases, the J end by 3 bases, with 15 bases between. The length of the CDR3 is 14 residues. The CDR3 DNA follows: TGTGCCAGCCGCATGGAGGGGTGGACAGATACGCAGTATTTT. Translation gives CASRMEGWTDTQYF.

DNA for the CDR3: TGTGCCAGCAGCCCCTGGGGACTAGCGGGAGGGAAGATAGGCGGGGAGCTGTTTTTT. It translates to CASSPWGLAGGKIGGELFF. The chain is built from TRBV4-2 and TRBJ2-2; TRBD2 aligns across 16 bases. Per germline, CDR1 LGHNA and CDR2 YNFKEQ. This CDR3 comprises 19 residues. Trimming took 4 bases from V and 7 from J; bases not matched to a gene: 12.

This clone has a handful of counts. The chain's CDR3 is CASALWRLAGGQETQYF. In DNA form, the CDR3 reads TGTGCCAGCGCCCTATGGAGGCTAGCGGGGGGCCAAGAGACCCAGTACTTC. The rearrangement uses TRBV7-8 and TRBJ2-5; 11 positions agree with TRBD2. Germline CDR1 and CDR2: SGHVS and FQNEAQ. J was trimmed by 1 base and V by 8 bases; bases with no gene match: 12. The CDR3 is made up of 17 amino acids.

This clone came up a few times. The chain is built from TRBV7-8 and TRBJ2-1; D may be TRBD1 (5 bases). Germline-derived CDR1 and CDR2 are SGHVS and FQNEAQ. The V end lost 2 bases, the J end lost 2 bases, and 13 bases lay between the germline ends. This CDR3 has 16 residues. The CDR3 loop is CASSLFGRQPYNEQFF. CDR3 DNA: TGTGCCAGCAGCTTATTTGGCAGACAGCCCTACAATGAGCAGTTCTTC.

In this sample, this clone turned up a few times. The chain is built from TRBV29-1 and TRBJ2-2; TRBD2 matches at 8 bases. Germline-derived CDR1 and CDR2 are SQVTM and ANQGSEA. The ends lost 7 bases at V and 7 bases at J; junction bases unmatched: 8. The CDR3 is 13 amino acids. CDR3 in amino acids: CSGSGGLVGELFF. The DNA for the CDR3 is TGCAGCGGTTCGGGAGGGCTGGTCGGGGAGCTGTTTTTT.

The table lists this clone with a count of one. This chain links TRBV29-1 with TRBJ2-1; TRBD2 is a possible D gene (5 bases). CDR1 and CDR2 from the germline V gene are SQVTM and ANQGSEA. V lost 8 bases and J 9 bases, leaving 17 bases between the germline ends. There are 12 residues in the CDR3. CDR3 residues: CSLRSGELEQFF. The CDR3 DNA reads as TGCAGCCTAAGGAGCGGTGAACTTGAGCAGTTCTTC.

The table lists this clone with a few counts. This chain joins TRBV6-1 and TRBJ2-3, with a possible D match to TRBD2 (5 bases). Trimming shortened V by 6 bases and J by 0 bases, and 10 bases separated the two germline ends. Germline CDR1 MNHNS, CDR2 SASEGT. The CDR3 runs to 14 residues. Here the CDR3 DNA reads TGTGCCAGCAGAGGGAGAACTAGCACAGATACGCAGTATTTT. It is translated as CASRGRTSTDTQYF.

This clone was found a few times. CDR3 sequence: CSVVFFQGTNEKLFF. CDR3 in DNA: TGCAGCGTTGTTTTCTTTCAGGGGACTAATGAAAAACTGTTTTTT. The rearrangement joins TRBV29-1 to TRBJ1-4; D might be TRBD1 (6 bases). The V end was cut by 4 bases, the J end by 2 bases, with 14 bases between. The CDR3 sequence is 15 residues long. Per germline, CDR1 SQVTM and CDR2 ANQGSEA.

The rearrangement uses TRBV27 and TRBJ1-5; no reliable D call. CDR1 and CDR2 (germline): MNHEY, SMNVEV (reference sequence). The CDR3 length is 14 residues. Trimming took off 3 bases at V and 5 bases at J, with 11 bases between the two ends. The DNA of the CDR3 is TGTGCCAGCAGTTTCCATCAGGATTATCAGCCCCAGCATTTT. This encodes CASSFHQDYQPQHF.

The chain joins TRBV2 to TRBJ1-1; D may be TRBD1 (5 bases). The CDR3 extends over 15 amino acids. The V gene lost 7 bases and the J gene lost 6 bases, with 21 bases spanning the gap. Per the germline V gene, CDR1 is SNHLY and CDR2 is FYNNEI. The CDR3 sequence is CASNSGRGTWSEAFF. The CDR3 coding sequence is TGTGCCAGCAACTCCGGGAGAGGGACGTGGTCTGAAGCTTTCTTT.

This chain uses TRBV6-6 with TRBJ1-3; TRBD1 agrees at 12 bases. J lost 2 bases, V lost 8 bases, and 7 bases had no gene match. CDR1 is MNHNY, CDR2 SVGAGI, per germline (reference sequence). CDR3 size: 16 residues. This chain's CDR3 is CASQPGQGAPGNTIYF. For the CDR3, the DNA is TGTGCCAGCCAGCCGGGACAGGGGGCCCCTGGAAACACCATATATTTT.

The J gene is TRBJ2-7, the V gene TRBV30; D unclear. V lost 7 bases to trimming and J lost 3 bases, with 10 bases between them. Per germline, CDR1 GTSNPN and CDR2 SVGIG (reference sequence). CDR3 size: 11 residues. The CDR3 protein is CASQVNYEQYF. As DNA, the CDR3 is TGTGCCTCTCAGGTCAACTACGAGCAGTACTTC.

The sample holds one count of this clone. In DNA, the CDR3 is TGTGCCAGCAGCCCCTACGGGGGGACTCACAATGAGCAGTTCTTC. Translated, it gives CASSPYGGTHNEQFF. This sequence joins TRBV4-2 and TRBJ2-1; 7 bases agree with TRBD2. Germline CDR1 is LGHNA and CDR2 is YNFKEQ. The V segment lost 4 bases and the J segment 5 bases; nucleotides outside the gene matches: 8. The CDR3 sequence is 15 residues long.

This clone was observed a few times. The rearrangement joins TRBV28 to TRBJ2-6; D gene ambiguous. In germline, CDR1 is MDHEN, CDR2 SYDVKM. V was trimmed by 3 bases and J by 0 bases, leaving 9 bases between them. The CDR3 extends over 16 amino acids. The CDR3 protein is CASSLHSSSGANVLTF. CDR3 nucleotides: TGTGCCAGCAGTTTGCACAGCAGCTCTGGGGCCAACGTCCTGACTTTC.

The count of this clone is one. The chain combines TRBV7-2 with TRBJ1-4, with 7 bases lining up with TRBD1. Germline lookup yields CDR1 SGHTA and CDR2 FQGNSA. This CDR3 spans 13 amino acids. V shed 5 bases, J shed 7 bases, and the junction held 4 bases outside the gene matches. The CDR3 nucleotides are TGTGCCAGCAGCCAAAGACAGGGTGAAAAACTGTTTTTT. Its translation is CASSQRQGEKLFF.

V is TRBV5-1 and J is TRBJ2-1; the match to TRBD2 covers 14 bases. Germline assignment: CDR1 SGHRS and CDR2 YFSETQ. Losses at the gene ends were 3 bases for V and 9 bases for J; bases not matched to a gene: 8. This CDR3 comprises 16 residues. This chain's CDR3 is CASSSSRGLAGVEQFF. The CDR3 DNA reads as TGCGCCAGCAGCTCCTCCAGGGGACTAGCGGGAGTTGAGCAGTTCTTC. The full variable domain, its missing parts supplied by reference TRBV5-1 and TRBJ2-1, is KAGVTQTPRYLIKTRGQQVTLSCSPISGHRSVSWYQQTPGQGLQFLFEYFSETQRNKGNFPGRFSGRQFSNSRSEMNVSTLELGDSALYLCASSSSRGLAGVEQFFGPGTRLTVL.

The chain couples TRBV10-3 to TRBJ2-7, with D unclear. This CDR3 comprises 13 residues. Between the trimmed V and J ends, which lost 1 base and 2 bases, there was a span of 6 bases. Germline CDR1 is ENHRY and CDR2 is SYGVKD. The DNA of the CDR3 is TGTGCCATCAGTGAGTATAGTACCTACGAGCAGTACTTC. Translated, it gives CAISEYSTYEQYF.

This chain connects TRBV20-1 to TRBJ2-5, with D possibly matching TRBD2 (6 bases). CDR1 DFQATT and CDR2 SNEGSKA come from the germline V gene (reference sequence). The CDR3 consists of 11 residues. In DNA form, the CDR3 reads TGCAGCCCTCTTGGGGGGGAGACCCAGTACTTC. Its translation: CSPLGGETQYF.

This chain joins TRBV9 and TRBJ2-7; unclear D gene. CDR1 SGDLS and CDR2 YYNGEE come from the germline V gene. Trimming took 3 bases from V and 3 from J, leaving 7 bases between them. The CDR3 contains 12 residues. The CDR3, as DNA: TGTGCCAGCAGCGGAGATAACTACGAGCAGTACTTC. Its protein product is CASSGDNYEQYF.

The rearrangement uses TRBV30 and TRBJ1-2; tentative D call: TRBD1 (5 bases). V was cut by 0 bases and J by 6 bases, with 8 bases left in between. The CDR3 is made up of 12 amino acids. CDR1 is GTSNPN and CDR2 is SVGIG in the germline V gene (reference sequence). CDR3 in DNA: TGTGCCTGGAGTGTAACAGGCCATGGCTACACCTTC. Protein sequence: CAWSVTGHGYTF.

V is TRBV29-1 and J is TRBJ2-7; 9 bases line up with TRBD1. The junction had 6 bases not matched to a gene; V was cut back by 6 bases and J by 6 bases. Per germline, CDR1 SQVTM and CDR2 ANQGSEA. CDR3 length equals 12 residues. CDR3 coding DNA: TGCAGCGTCGCCGGGACAGGGAGCGAGCAGTACTTC. It specifies CSVAGTGSEQYF.

This sequence joins TRBV21-1 and TRBJ1-5. TRBV21-1 is an annotated pseudogene. This CDR3 is 18 amino acids long. The CDR3 DNA reads TGTGCCAGCAGCAACCGGGGAGGCCAAGAGGGTGGCAATCAGCCCCAGCATTTT. This codes for CASSNRGGQEGGNQPQHF.

The J gene is TRBJ1-3, the V gene TRBV5-6, with 7 bases lining up with TRBD1. The CDR3 runs 14 residues. Germline values: CDR1 SGHDT, CDR2 YYEEEE. The junction had 2 bases not matched to a gene; V was cut back by 3 bases and J by 2 bases. The CDR3 here is CASSSTGAGNTIYF. The CDR3 DNA reads as TGTGCCAGCAGCTCAACAGGGGCTGGAAACACCATATATTTT.

This clone came up a few times. V usage is TRBV18 and J usage is TRBJ2-3; D is possibly TRBD2 (6 bases). The V end was cut by 10 bases, the J end by 4 bases, with 15 bases between. The germline CDR1 and CDR2 sequences are KGHSH and LQKENI. The CDR3 extends over 13 amino acids. The CDR3 DNA sequence: TGTGCCACCCGACTCGGGGGAGCAGATACGCAGTATTTT. It specifies CATRLGGADTQYF.